This note documents a single T cell receptor (beta chain) sequence. The CDR3 spans 13 residues. CDR1 is LGHNA and CDR2 is YSLEER in the germline V gene. V lost 3 bases and J 4 bases, leaving 7 bases between the germline ends. TCRdb fed the 5' RACE reads into MiXCR, producing one record per CDR3 protein. The sample yields 45,000 to 60,000 distinct CDR3 sequences, roughly 14% seen once. These data are taken from a study of T cells of healthy individuals. This chain joins TRBV4-3 and TRBJ2-1; D not certain. This TCR was sampled from a human donor in good health. The CDR3 region is CASSQDGYNEQFF. In nucleotides, the CDR3 is TGCGCCAGCAGCCAGGACGGGTACAATGAGCAGTTCTTC.